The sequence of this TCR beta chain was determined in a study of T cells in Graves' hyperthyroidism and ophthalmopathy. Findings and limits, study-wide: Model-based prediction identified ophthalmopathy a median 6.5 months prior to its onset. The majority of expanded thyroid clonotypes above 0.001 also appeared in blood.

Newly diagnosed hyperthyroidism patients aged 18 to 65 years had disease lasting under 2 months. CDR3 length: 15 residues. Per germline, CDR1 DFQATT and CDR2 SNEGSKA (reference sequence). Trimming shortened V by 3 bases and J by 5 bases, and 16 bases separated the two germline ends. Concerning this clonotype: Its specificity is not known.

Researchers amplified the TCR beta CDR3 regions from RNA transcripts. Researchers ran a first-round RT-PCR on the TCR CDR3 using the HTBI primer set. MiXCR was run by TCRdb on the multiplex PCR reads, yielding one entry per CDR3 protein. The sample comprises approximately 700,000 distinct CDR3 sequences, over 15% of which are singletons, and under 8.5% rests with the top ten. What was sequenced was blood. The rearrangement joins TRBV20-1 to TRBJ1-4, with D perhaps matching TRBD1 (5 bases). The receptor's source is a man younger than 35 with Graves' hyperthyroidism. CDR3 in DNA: TGCAGTGCTAGGGGCAGAAGGGGCGCGAATGAAAAACTGTTTTTT. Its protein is CSARGRRGANEKLFF.